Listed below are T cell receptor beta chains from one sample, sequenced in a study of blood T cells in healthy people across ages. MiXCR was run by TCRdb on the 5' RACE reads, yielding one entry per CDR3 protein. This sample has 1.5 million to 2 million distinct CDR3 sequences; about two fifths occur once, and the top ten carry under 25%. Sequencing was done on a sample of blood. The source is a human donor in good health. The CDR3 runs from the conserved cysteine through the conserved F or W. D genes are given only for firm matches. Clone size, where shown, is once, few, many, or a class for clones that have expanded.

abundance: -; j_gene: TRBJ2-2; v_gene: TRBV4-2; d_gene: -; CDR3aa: CASSQERSGGELFF; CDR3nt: TGTGCCAGCAGCCAAGAGCGGAGCGGGGGGGAGCTGTTTTTT
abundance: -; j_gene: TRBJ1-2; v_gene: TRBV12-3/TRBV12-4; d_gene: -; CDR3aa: CASSWTATHGYTF; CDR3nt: TGTGCCAGCAGCTGGACAGCAACCCATGGCTACACCTTC
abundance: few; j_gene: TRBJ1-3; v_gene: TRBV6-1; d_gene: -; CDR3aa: CASSDGSAGNTIYF; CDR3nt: TGTGCCAGCAGTGACGGGTCGGCAGGAAACACCATATATTTT
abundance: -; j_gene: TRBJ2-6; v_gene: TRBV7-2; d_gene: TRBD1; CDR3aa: CASSLRDRSPSGANVLTF; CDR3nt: TGTGCCAGCAGCCTCCGGGACAGGTCCCCCTCTGGGGCCAACGTCCTGACTTTC
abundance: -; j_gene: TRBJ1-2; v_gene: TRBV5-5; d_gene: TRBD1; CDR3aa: CASSLEGALGYTF; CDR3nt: TGTGCCAGCAGTTTAGAGGGGGCCTTGGGCTACACCTTC
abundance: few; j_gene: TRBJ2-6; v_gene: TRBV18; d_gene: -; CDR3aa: CASSPPGSPSGANVLTF; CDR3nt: TGTGCCAGCTCACCACCAGGGTCCCCCTCTGGGGCCAACGTCCTGACTTTC
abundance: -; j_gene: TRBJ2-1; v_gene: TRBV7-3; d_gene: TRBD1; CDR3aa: CASSLPGQHYNEQFF; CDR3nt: TGTGCCAGCAGCTTACCGGGACAGCATTACAATGAGCAGTTCTTC
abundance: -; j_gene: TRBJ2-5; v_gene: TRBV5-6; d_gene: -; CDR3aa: CASSLGQTSQETQYF; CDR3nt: TGTGCCAGCAGCTTGGGACAAACTTCACAAGAGACCCAGTACTTC
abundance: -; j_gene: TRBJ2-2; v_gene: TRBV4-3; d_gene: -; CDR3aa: CASSLDWEVRSGELFF; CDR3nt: TGCGCCAGCAGCCTCGATTGGGAGGTTCGTTCCGGGGAGCTGTTTTTT
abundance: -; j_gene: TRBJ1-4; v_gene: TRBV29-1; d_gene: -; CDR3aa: CSVVGVHEKLFF; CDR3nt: TGCAGCGTTGTTGGGGTTCATGAAAAACTGTTTTTT
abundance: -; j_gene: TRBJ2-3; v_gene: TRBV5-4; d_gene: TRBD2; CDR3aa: CASSPVPGLAVTDTQYF; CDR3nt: TGTGCCAGCAGCCCCGTCCCCGGACTAGCGGTAACAGATACGCAGTATTTT
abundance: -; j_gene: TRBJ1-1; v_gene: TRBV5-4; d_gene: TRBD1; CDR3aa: CASSLTRGQANTEAFF; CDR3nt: TGTGCCAGCAGCTTGACGCGCGGACAGGCGAACACTGAAGCTTTCTTT
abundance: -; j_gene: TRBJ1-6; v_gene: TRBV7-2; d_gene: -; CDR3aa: CASSLEGESPLHF; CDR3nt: TGTGCCAGCAGCTTAGAGGGGGAGTCACCCCTCCACTTT
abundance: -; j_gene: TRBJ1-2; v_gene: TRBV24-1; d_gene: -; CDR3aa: CATSDPGRANYGYTF; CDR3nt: TGTGCCACCAGTGACCCGGGACGGGCTAACTATGGCTACACCTTC
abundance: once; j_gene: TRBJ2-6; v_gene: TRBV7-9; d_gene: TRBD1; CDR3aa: CASSTWTGSSGANALTF; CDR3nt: TGTGCCAGCAGCACCTGGACAGGCTCCTCTGGGGCCAACGCCCTGACTTTC
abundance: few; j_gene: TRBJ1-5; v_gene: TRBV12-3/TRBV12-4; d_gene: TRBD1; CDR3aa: CASRNRGLGNQPQHF; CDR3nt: TGTGCCAGCAGGAACAGGGGATTGGGCAATCAGCCCCAGCATTTT
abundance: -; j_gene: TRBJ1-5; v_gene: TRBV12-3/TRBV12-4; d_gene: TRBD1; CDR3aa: CASSPQQGASNQPQHF; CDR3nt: TGTGCCAGCAGTCCTCAACAGGGGGCGAGCAATCAGCCCCAGCATTTT
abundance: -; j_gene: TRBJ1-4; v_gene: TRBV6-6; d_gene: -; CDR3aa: CASSYRGENEKLFF; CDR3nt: TGTGCCAGCAGTTACCGGGGGGAGAATGAAAAACTGTTTTTT
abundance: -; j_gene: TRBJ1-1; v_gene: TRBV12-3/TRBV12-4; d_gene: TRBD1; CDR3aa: CASSFAGQEVFF; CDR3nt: TGTGCCAGCAGTTTTGCAGGACAGGAGGTTTTCTTT
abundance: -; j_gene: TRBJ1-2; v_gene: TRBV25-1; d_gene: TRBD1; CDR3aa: CASSELGTGSGGYTF; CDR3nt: TGTGCCAGCAGTGAATTGGGGACAGGGTCAGGGGGCTACACCTTC
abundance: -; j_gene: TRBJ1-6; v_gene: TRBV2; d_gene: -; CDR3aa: CARQDGQFSSYNSPLHF; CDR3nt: TGTGCCAGACAGGACGGACAGTTTAGCTCCTATAATTCACCCCTCCACTTT
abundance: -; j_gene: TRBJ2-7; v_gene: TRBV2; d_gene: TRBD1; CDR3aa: CASIQTGTGTSEQYF; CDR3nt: TGTGCCAGCATTCAAACCGGGACAGGGACATCCGAGCAGTACTTC
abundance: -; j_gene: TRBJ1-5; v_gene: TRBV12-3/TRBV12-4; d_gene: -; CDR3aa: CASTSRGGNQPQHF; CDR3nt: TGTGCCAGCACCTCCAGAGGGGGCAATCAGCCCCAGCATTTT
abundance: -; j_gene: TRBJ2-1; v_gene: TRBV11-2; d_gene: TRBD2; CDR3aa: CASSLVGGLAIYNEQFF; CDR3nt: TGTGCCAGCAGCTTAGTAGGAGGACTAGCGATCTACAATGAGCAGTTCTTC
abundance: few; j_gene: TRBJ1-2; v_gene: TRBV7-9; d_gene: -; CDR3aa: CASSSYRYYGYTF; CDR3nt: TGTGCCAGCAGCTCTTACAGATACTATGGCTACACCTTC
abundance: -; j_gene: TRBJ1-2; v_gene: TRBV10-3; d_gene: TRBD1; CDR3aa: CAISDHGQGSYGYTF; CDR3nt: TGTGCCATCAGTGACCACGGACAGGGCTCATATGGCTACACCTTC
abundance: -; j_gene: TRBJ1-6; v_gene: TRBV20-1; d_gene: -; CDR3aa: CSAPPSSRGNGSPLHF; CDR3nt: TGCAGTGCTCCGCCATCTTCACGGGGGAATGGTTCACCCCTCCACTTT
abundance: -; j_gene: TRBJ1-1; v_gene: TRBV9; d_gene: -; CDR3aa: CASSVSADPNTEAFF; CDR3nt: TGTGCCAGCAGCGTATCGGCGGATCCTAACACTGAAGCTTTCTTT
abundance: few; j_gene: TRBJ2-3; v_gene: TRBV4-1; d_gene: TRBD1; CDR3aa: CASSQAWTGVRRAPTDTQYF; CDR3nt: TGCGCCAGCAGCCAAGCATGGACAGGGGTTCGCCGCGCGCCGACAGATACGCAGTATTTT
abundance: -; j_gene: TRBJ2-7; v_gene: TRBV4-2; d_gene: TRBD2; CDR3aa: CASSQERGTSGYEQYF; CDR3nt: TGTGCCAGCAGCCAAGAGAGAGGGACTAGCGGCTACGAGCAGTACTTC
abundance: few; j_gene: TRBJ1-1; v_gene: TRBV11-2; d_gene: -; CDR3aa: CASSPTLADDTEAFF; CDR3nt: TGTGCCAGCAGCCCCACCCTGGCCGACGACACTGAAGCTTTCTTT